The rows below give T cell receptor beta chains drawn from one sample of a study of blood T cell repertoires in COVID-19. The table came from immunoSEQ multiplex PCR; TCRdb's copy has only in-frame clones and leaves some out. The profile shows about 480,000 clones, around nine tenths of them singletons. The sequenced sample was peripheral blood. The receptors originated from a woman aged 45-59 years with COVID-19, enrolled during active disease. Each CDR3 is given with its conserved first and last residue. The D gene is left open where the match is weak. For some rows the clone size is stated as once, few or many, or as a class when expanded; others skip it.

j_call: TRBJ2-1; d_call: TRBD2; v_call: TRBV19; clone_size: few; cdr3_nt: TGTGCCAGTAGTAGGGCCTGGACTAGTCTCTACAATGAGCAGTTCTTC; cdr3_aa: CASSRAWTSLYNEQFF
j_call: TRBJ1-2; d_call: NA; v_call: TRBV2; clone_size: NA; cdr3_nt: TGTGCCAGCAGTGAATTGACTGAAAACACCTTC; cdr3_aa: CASSELTENTF
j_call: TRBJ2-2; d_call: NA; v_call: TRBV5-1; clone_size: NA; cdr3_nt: TGCGCCAGCAGCTTCGGGTTGAGTTTGGAGCTGTTTTTT; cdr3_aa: CASSFGLSLELFF
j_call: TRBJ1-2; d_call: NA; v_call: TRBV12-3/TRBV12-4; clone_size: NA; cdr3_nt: TGTGCCAGCAGTTTAGCAGCGTCCTATGGCTACACCTTC; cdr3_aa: CASSLAASYGYTF
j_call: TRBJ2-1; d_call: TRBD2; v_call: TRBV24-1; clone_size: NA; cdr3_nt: TGTGCCACCAGTGACCAAACCGGGACTAGCGGGGGGGCCTCAGCAGATGAGCAGTTCTTC; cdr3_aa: CATSDQTGTSGGASADEQFF
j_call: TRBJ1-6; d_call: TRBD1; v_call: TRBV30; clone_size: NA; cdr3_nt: TGTGCCTCGAACAGGGGCAGCTCCTATAATTCACCCCTCCACTTT; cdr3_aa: CASNRGSSYNSPLHF
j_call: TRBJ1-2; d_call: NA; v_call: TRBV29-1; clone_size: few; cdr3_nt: TGCAGCGGGGCAGGGAATTATGGCTACACCTTC; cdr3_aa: CSGAGNYGYTF
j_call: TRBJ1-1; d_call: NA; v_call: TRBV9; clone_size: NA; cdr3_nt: TGTGCCAGCAGCGTAGGCGGCTTAGGCACTGAAGCTTTCTTT; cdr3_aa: CASSVGGLGTEAFF
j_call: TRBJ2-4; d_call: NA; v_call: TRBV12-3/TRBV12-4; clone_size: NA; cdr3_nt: TGTGCCAGCAGTAGGAGTGACAAAAACATTCAGTACTTC; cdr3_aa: CASSRSDKNIQYF
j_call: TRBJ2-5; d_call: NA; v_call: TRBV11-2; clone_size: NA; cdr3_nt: TGTGCCAGCAGCTTGGGCGCCCTGCCACAAGAGACCCAGTACTTC; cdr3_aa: CASSLGALPQETQYF
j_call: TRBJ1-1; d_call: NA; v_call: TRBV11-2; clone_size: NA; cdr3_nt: TGTGCCAGCAGCTCCCCCCGAGGGCCAGTTGAAGCTTTCTTT; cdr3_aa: CASSSPRGPVEAFF
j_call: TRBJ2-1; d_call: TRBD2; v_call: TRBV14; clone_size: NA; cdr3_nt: TGTGCCAGCAGCCCGGGGGGGGGCGGCCATGAGCAGTTCTTC; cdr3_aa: CASSPGGGGHEQFF
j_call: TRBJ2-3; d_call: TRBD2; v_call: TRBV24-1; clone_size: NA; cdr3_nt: TGTGCCACCAGTGGACTAGCGGGGGGGCAAGATACGCAGTATTTT; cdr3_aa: CATSGLAGGQDTQYF
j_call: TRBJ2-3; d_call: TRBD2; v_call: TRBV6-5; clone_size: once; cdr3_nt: TGTGCCAGCAGTTCCACCCTAGCGGGGGACACAGATACGCAGTATTTT; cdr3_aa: CASSSTLAGDTDTQYF
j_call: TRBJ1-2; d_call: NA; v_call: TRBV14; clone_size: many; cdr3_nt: TGTGCCAGCAGCTTCGGGGGTTCCTATGGCTACACCTTC; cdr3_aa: CASSFGGSYGYTF
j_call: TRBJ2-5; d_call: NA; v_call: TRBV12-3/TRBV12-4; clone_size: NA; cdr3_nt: TGTGCCAGCAGTTTCCCTCGGGAGACCCAGTACTTC; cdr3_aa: CASSFPRETQYF
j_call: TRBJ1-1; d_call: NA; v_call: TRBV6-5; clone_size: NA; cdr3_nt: TGTGCCAGCAGTTCCCCAGGGTCCCCCTCGAACACTGAAGCTTTCTTT; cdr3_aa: CASSSPGSPSNTEAFF
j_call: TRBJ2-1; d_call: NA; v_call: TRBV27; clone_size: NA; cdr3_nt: TGTGCCAGCACAGGAGGGGCTGGCTACAATGAGCAGTTCTTC; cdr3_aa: CASTGGAGYNEQFF
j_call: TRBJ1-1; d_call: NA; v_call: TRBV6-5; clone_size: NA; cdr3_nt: TGTGCCAGCAGTTACTCGCGGAACACTGAAGCTTTCTTT; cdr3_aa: CASSYSRNTEAFF
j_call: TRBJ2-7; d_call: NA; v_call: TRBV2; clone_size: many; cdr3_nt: TGTGCCAGCAGGCAGGTGCTATCCTACGAGCAGTACTTC; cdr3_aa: CASRQVLSYEQYF
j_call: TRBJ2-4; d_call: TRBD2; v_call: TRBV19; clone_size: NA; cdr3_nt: TGTGCCAGTAGTGGGTCCGGGGGGATAAACATTCAGTACTTC; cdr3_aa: CASSGSGGINIQYF
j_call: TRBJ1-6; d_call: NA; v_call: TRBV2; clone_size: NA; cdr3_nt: TGTGCCAGCAAACCGAGGGACGGGGGATTCAGCTCCTATAATTCACCCCTCCACTTT; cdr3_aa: CASKPRDGGFSSYNSPLHF
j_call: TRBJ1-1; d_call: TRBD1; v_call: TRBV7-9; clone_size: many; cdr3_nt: TGTGCCAGCAGCTCTGCGACAGGGGCGAACACTGAAGCTTTCTTT; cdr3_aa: CASSSATGANTEAFF
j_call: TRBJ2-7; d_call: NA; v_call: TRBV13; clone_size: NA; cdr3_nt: TGTGCCAGCAGCCCAGGAGGGTCGCAGCCACATTACGAGCAGTACTTC; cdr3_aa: CASSPGGSQPHYEQYF
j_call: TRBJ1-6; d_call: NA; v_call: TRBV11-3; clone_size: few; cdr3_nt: TGTGCCAGCAGCTTTGGGCTCAATTCACCCCTCCACTTT; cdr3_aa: CASSFGLNSPLHF
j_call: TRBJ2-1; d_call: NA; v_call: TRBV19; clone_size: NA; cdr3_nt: TGTGCCAGTAGTATCAATGCGGGTAGCCCTTTCTTC; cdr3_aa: CASSINAGSPFF
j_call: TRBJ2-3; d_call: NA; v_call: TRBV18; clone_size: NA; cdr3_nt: TGTGCCAGCTCTCCGTACCGCTTCGGCGCGGGCCAAGAGGGCACAGATACGCAGTATTTT; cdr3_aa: CASSPYRFGAGQEGTDTQYF
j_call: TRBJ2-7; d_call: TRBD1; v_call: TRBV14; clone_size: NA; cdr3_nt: TGTGCCAGCAGCAGCAGACCGGGACAGGGGGCCTACGAGCAGTACTTC; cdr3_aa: CASSSRPGQGAYEQYF
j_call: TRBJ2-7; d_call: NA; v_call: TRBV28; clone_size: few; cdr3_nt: TGTGCCCAGGCCCTGGGCAGGGGAATATGCGAGCAGTACTTC; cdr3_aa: CAQALGRGICEQYF
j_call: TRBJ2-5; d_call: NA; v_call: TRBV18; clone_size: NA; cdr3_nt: TGTGCCAGCTCACAAGCTCCCGAAGTTTTGGAGACCCAGTACTTC; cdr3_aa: CASSQAPEVLETQYF